Listed below are T cell receptor beta chains from one sample, sequenced in a study of control samples from healthy donors and cancer patients. Sequenced by immunoSEQ multiplex PCR; TCRdb stores in-frame clones only, minus some. Of some 89,000 clones in the sample, more than 75% are singletons; the top ten hold about 2.1%. The specimen was blood. Receptors were obtained from a woman in her 40s in good health. CDR3s include the opening cysteine and the closing phenylalanine or tryptophan. The order of the fields is V gene, clone size, J gene, D gene, CDR3 DNA, CDR3 protein. D genes are given only for firm matches. Some rows have no size entry. The others give once, few or many, or a class for an expanded clone.

v_call: TRBV7-9
clone_size: .
j_call: TRBJ1-2
d_call: TRBD1
cdr3_nt: TGTGCCAGCAGCTTCGTACAGGGGTACTATGGCTACACCTTC
cdr3_aa: CASSFVQGYYGYTF

v_call: TRBV6-2/TRBV6-3
clone_size: .
j_call: TRBJ2-7
d_call: .
cdr3_nt: TGTGCCAGCAGTTTCGACGGCCCTACAAAGCAGTACTTC
cdr3_aa: CASSFDGPTKQYF

v_call: TRBV20-1
clone_size: .
j_call: TRBJ2-7
d_call: .
cdr3_nt: TGCAGTGCTGGGGATTTCGAGCAGTACTTC
cdr3_aa: CSAGDFEQYF

v_call: TRBV4-1
clone_size: .
j_call: TRBJ1-6
d_call: TRBD1
cdr3_nt: TGCGCCAGTGCGGGGTCGGGACAGGGAAATTCACCCCTCCACTTT
cdr3_aa: CASAGSGQGNSPLHF

v_call: TRBV7-2
clone_size: .
j_call: TRBJ1-5
d_call: .
cdr3_nt: TGTGCCAGCAGCCGGCCTGATCAGCCCCAGCATTTT
cdr3_aa: CASSRPDQPQHF

v_call: TRBV6-1
clone_size: .
j_call: TRBJ1-2
d_call: .
cdr3_nt: TGTGCCAGCAGTGACGCAGGGGAACCCAACTATGGCTACACCTTC
cdr3_aa: CASSDAGEPNYGYTF

v_call: TRBV10-1
clone_size: .
j_call: TRBJ2-1
d_call: TRBD2
cdr3_nt: TGCGCCAGCAGTGATTGGGGGGGAGGGTACAATGAGCAGTTCTTC
cdr3_aa: CASSDWGGGYNEQFF

v_call: TRBV9
clone_size: .
j_call: TRBJ1-1
d_call: TRBD1
cdr3_nt: TGTGCCAGCAGCGTAGGTGGGTCGGGACAGGGTACTGAAGCTTTCTTT
cdr3_aa: CASSVGGSGQGTEAFF

v_call: TRBV4-1
clone_size: .
j_call: TRBJ2-1
d_call: TRBD2
cdr3_nt: TGCGCCAGCAGCACGGGGGGGGCCCCTTACAATGAGCAGTTCTTC
cdr3_aa: CASSTGGAPYNEQFF

v_call: TRBV6-1
clone_size: .
j_call: TRBJ2-7
d_call: TRBD1
cdr3_nt: TGTGCCAGCAGTGAATGGGAACAGGGGGCCTACGAGCAGTACTTC
cdr3_aa: CASSEWEQGAYEQYF

v_call: TRBV6-5
clone_size: .
j_call: TRBJ2-2
d_call: TRBD2
cdr3_nt: TGTGCCAGCAGGGGGGGGGCGAACACCGGGGAGCTGTTTTTT
cdr3_aa: CASRGGANTGELFF

v_call: TRBV6-2/TRBV6-3
clone_size: .
j_call: TRBJ2-1
d_call: .
cdr3_nt: TGTGCCAGCAGCCCCGGCGGACGCTCCTACAATGAGCAGTTCTTC
cdr3_aa: CASSPGGRSYNEQFF

v_call: TRBV4-3
clone_size: .
j_call: TRBJ1-4
d_call: .
cdr3_nt: TGCGCCAGCAGCCAAGCCCCGGGACGTATTAATGAAAAACTGTTTTTT
cdr3_aa: CASSQAPGRINEKLFF

v_call: TRBV5-8
clone_size: .
j_call: TRBJ2-3
d_call: .
cdr3_nt: TGTGCCAGCAGCTTTGGCGAAACGGATACGCAGTATTTT
cdr3_aa: CASSFGETDTQYF

v_call: TRBV6-2/TRBV6-3
clone_size: .
j_call: TRBJ2-2
d_call: TRBD2
cdr3_nt: TGTGCCAGCAGCAAAACTAGCGGGGGTGCCGGGGAGCTGTTTTTT
cdr3_aa: CASSKTSGGAGELFF

v_call: TRBV6-6
clone_size: few
j_call: TRBJ2-7
d_call: .
cdr3_nt: TGTGCCAGCAGTTACGAGACCTTGAACGAGCAGTACTTC
cdr3_aa: CASSYETLNEQYF

v_call: TRBV2
clone_size: .
j_call: TRBJ1-1
d_call: .
cdr3_nt: TGTGCCAGCCAAGGAGGGATTGTTGACACTGAAGCTTTCTTT
cdr3_aa: CASQGGIVDTEAFF

v_call: TRBV7-2
clone_size: few
j_call: TRBJ1-1
d_call: .
cdr3_nt: TGTGCCAGCAGCCCCTACGGGGGCACTGAAGCTTTCTTT
cdr3_aa: CASSPYGGTEAFF

v_call: TRBV4-3
clone_size: few
j_call: TRBJ1-5
d_call: TRBD1
cdr3_nt: TGCGCCAGCAGCCTCTATTTGGGACAGGGGGCGCATCAGCCCCAGCATTTT
cdr3_aa: CASSLYLGQGAHQPQHF

v_call: TRBV7-2
clone_size: .
j_call: TRBJ2-1
d_call: .
cdr3_nt: TGTGCCAGCAGCCCTACCCTTGGGCTAGAGGCCAATGAGCAGTTCTTC
cdr3_aa: CASSPTLGLEANEQFF

v_call: TRBV19
clone_size: few
j_call: TRBJ1-5
d_call: .
cdr3_nt: TGTGCCAGCTTGGGGCATAGCAATCAGCCCCAGCATTTT
cdr3_aa: CASLGHSNQPQHF

v_call: TRBV14
clone_size: .
j_call: TRBJ2-7
d_call: TRBD1
cdr3_nt: TGTGCCAGCAGGGGGGACAGGGGGTACGAGCAGTACTTC
cdr3_aa: CASRGDRGYEQYF

v_call: TRBV10-3
clone_size: .
j_call: TRBJ1-6
d_call: TRBD1
cdr3_nt: TGTGCCATCGACCCGACAGGGGGTAATAATTCACCCCTCCACTTT
cdr3_aa: CAIDPTGGNNSPLHF

v_call: TRBV5-5
clone_size: .
j_call: TRBJ1-2
d_call: TRBD1
cdr3_nt: TGTGCCAGCAGCTTGGGCAGGGGGCGAGGCGGCTACACCTTC
cdr3_aa: CASSLGRGRGGYTF

v_call: TRBV3-1/TRBV3-2
clone_size: .
j_call: TRBJ1-2
d_call: .
cdr3_nt: TGTGCCAGCAGCCATCTCGGCAACTATGGCTACACCTTC
cdr3_aa: CASSHLGNYGYTF

v_call: TRBV24-1
clone_size: .
j_call: TRBJ2-5
d_call: TRBD1
cdr3_nt: TGTGCCACCAGTGAGGGACAGAGCCAAGAGACCCAGTACTTC
cdr3_aa: CATSEGQSQETQYF

v_call: TRBV19
clone_size: .
j_call: TRBJ1-2
d_call: TRBD1
cdr3_nt: TGTGCCAGTAGTGACAGGGGATTGGGAGCTAACTATGGCTACACCTTC
cdr3_aa: CASSDRGLGANYGYTF

v_call: TRBV9
clone_size: .
j_call: TRBJ2-7
d_call: .
cdr3_nt: TGTGCCAGCAGCTCCGGGGGTAGACCCTACGAGCAGTACTTC
cdr3_aa: CASSSGGRPYEQYF

v_call: TRBV5-6
clone_size: .
j_call: TRBJ2-1
d_call: .
cdr3_nt: TGTGCCAGCAGCTTGGAATTGGGCCAGACCTACAATGAGCAGTTCTTC
cdr3_aa: CASSLELGQTYNEQFF

v_call: TRBV27
clone_size: .
j_call: TRBJ2-3
d_call: .
cdr3_nt: TGTGCCAGCAGTTTATTGGGGAGCACAGATACGCAGTATTTT
cdr3_aa: CASSLLGSTDTQYF

v_call: TRBV9
clone_size: .
j_call: TRBJ2-5
d_call: TRBD1
cdr3_nt: TGTGCCAGCAGCGCCCCCGGGACAGGGATTAAAGAGACCCAGTACTTC
cdr3_aa: CASSAPGTGIKETQYF

v_call: TRBV9
clone_size: .
j_call: TRBJ2-7
d_call: .
cdr3_nt: TGTGCCAGCAGCGCCGAGGCTATATCCTACGAGCAGTACTTC
cdr3_aa: CASSAEAISYEQYF

v_call: TRBV14
clone_size: .
j_call: TRBJ2-7
d_call: TRBD1
cdr3_nt: TGTGCCAGCAGCGCCCGGACAGGGAGGACCTACGAGCAGTACTTC
cdr3_aa: CASSARTGRTYEQYF

v_call: TRBV6-2/TRBV6-3
clone_size: .
j_call: TRBJ2-7
d_call: .
cdr3_nt: TGTGCCAGCAGTTACCCAGGCCGGACGGGCGACTACGAGCAGTACTTC
cdr3_aa: CASSYPGRTGDYEQYF

v_call: TRBV7-2
clone_size: .
j_call: TRBJ2-1
d_call: TRBD2
cdr3_nt: TGTGCCAGCAGCACCAGCGGGGGGCCCTCCTACAATGAGCAGTTCTTC
cdr3_aa: CASSTSGGPSYNEQFF

v_call: TRBV12-3/TRBV12-4
clone_size: .
j_call: TRBJ1-5
d_call: .
cdr3_nt: TGTGCCAGCAGTAAGGCCGATCAGCCCCAGCATTTT
cdr3_aa: CASSKADQPQHF

v_call: TRBV30
clone_size: .
j_call: TRBJ2-1
d_call: TRBD2
cdr3_nt: TGTGCCTGGAGGGAAGCGGGGACCTACAATGAGCAGTTCTTC
cdr3_aa: CAWREAGTYNEQFF

v_call: TRBV5-6
clone_size: few
j_call: TRBJ2-7
d_call: .
cdr3_nt: TGTGCCAGCAGCCCCGGGACATCCCTCCGCGAGCAGTACTTC
cdr3_aa: CASSPGTSLREQYF

v_call: TRBV5-6
clone_size: .
j_call: TRBJ1-4
d_call: .
cdr3_nt: TGTGCCAGCAGCGGAGGAACAGGGTTGGAAAAACTGTTTTTT
cdr3_aa: CASSGGTGLEKLFF

v_call: TRBV5-1
clone_size: .
j_call: TRBJ1-2
d_call: .
cdr3_nt: TGCGCCAGCAGCTTAGGGCAAAGGAATGGCTACACCTTC
cdr3_aa: CASSLGQRNGYTF

v_call: TRBV7-2
clone_size: .
j_call: TRBJ2-6
d_call: .
cdr3_nt: TGTGCCAGCAGCTTATACTCCGGGGCCAACGTCCTGACTTTC
cdr3_aa: CASSLYSGANVLTF

v_call: TRBV12-3/TRBV12-4
clone_size: .
j_call: TRBJ1-1
d_call: .
cdr3_nt: TGTGCCAGCAGTTTAATACACTCTCCTGAAGCTTTCTTT
cdr3_aa: CASSLIHSPEAFF

v_call: TRBV6-2/TRBV6-3
clone_size: .
j_call: TRBJ1-2
d_call: .
cdr3_nt: TGTGCCAGCAGCCATAACTATGGCTACACCTTC
cdr3_aa: CASSHNYGYTF

v_call: TRBV11-3
clone_size: .
j_call: TRBJ2-7
d_call: .
cdr3_nt: TGTGCCAGCAGCTTAGGGGAAAACTACGAGCAGTACTTC
cdr3_aa: CASSLGENYEQYF

v_call: TRBV18
clone_size: .
j_call: TRBJ1-3
d_call: .
cdr3_nt: TGTGCCAGCTCACCAGGGGCTGGAAACACCATATATTTT
cdr3_aa: CASSPGAGNTIYF

v_call: TRBV4-3
clone_size: once
j_call: TRBJ2-1
d_call: .
cdr3_nt: TGCGCCAGCAGCCAAGATCTCCAGGGGGGTTACAATGAGCAGTTCTTC
cdr3_aa: CASSQDLQGGYNEQFF

v_call: TRBV4-1
clone_size: .
j_call: TRBJ1-1
d_call: .
cdr3_nt: TGCGCCAGCACCGCAACGGGGGTAGAGTGGGCTTTCTTT
cdr3_aa: CASTATGVEWAFF

v_call: TRBV27
clone_size: .
j_call: TRBJ2-2
d_call: TRBD1
cdr3_nt: TGTGCCAGCAGTCGGACAGGGGTGTCCGGGGAGCTGTTTTTT
cdr3_aa: CASSRTGVSGELFF

v_call: TRBV5-1
clone_size: once
j_call: TRBJ1-4
d_call: .
cdr3_nt: TGCGCCAGCAGCTCCTCATTCAGAAGTGCAACTAATGAAAAACTGTTTTTT
cdr3_aa: CASSSSFRSATNEKLFF

v_call: TRBV9
clone_size: .
j_call: TRBJ2-1
d_call: TRBD2
cdr3_nt: TGTGCCAGCAGCTCCTCCCCTCTAGCGGGGGGGCGGGATGAGCAGTTCTTC
cdr3_aa: CASSSSPLAGGRDEQFF

v_call: TRBV18
clone_size: .
j_call: TRBJ1-2
d_call: .
cdr3_nt: TGTGCCAGCTCACAGGGCTCGGCTAACTATGGCTACACCTTC
cdr3_aa: CASSQGSANYGYTF

v_call: TRBV7-2
clone_size: .
j_call: TRBJ2-7
d_call: TRBD2
cdr3_nt: TGTGCCAGCAGCTTTACTAGCGGCGGTTACGAGCAGTACTTC
cdr3_aa: CASSFTSGGYEQYF

v_call: TRBV4-3
clone_size: .
j_call: TRBJ1-4
d_call: .
cdr3_nt: TGCGCCAGCAGCCAAGAAGGGGGAGGAGAAAAACTGTTTTTT
cdr3_aa: CASSQEGGGEKLFF

v_call: TRBV20-1
clone_size: .
j_call: TRBJ1-5
d_call: .
cdr3_nt: TGCAGTGCTAGTGACTCCCGCCTGGACGACCGCAATCAGCCCCAGCATTTT
cdr3_aa: CSASDSRLDDRNQPQHF

v_call: TRBV3-1/TRBV3-2
clone_size: .
j_call: TRBJ2-6
d_call: .
cdr3_nt: TGTGCCAGCAGTCTTTTCTCTGGGGCCAACGTCCTGACTTTC
cdr3_aa: CASSLFSGANVLTF